The clone carrying this TCR beta chain was detected once. The CDR3 contains 15 residues. V shed 2 bases and J shed 5 bases, with 15 bases lying between them. From germline, CDR1 is MNHEY and CDR2 SVGAGI. The data were obtained in a study of blood T cell repertoires in COVID-19. Data came from immunoSEQ multiplex PCR; TCRdb stores just in-frame clones and leaves some out. The sample has some 80,000 clones; 80% are singletons. The V call is TRBV6-5, the J call TRBJ1-1; D may be TRBD1 (6 bases). The sequence was obtained from a middle-aged woman with active or convalescent COVID-19. The sample comprised peripheral blood. CDR3 in amino acids: CASSYALQGGTEAFF. CDR3 DNA: TGTGCCAGCAGTTACGCCTTACAGGGAGGGACTGAAGCTTTCTTT.